The clone carrying this T cell receptor beta chain was recorded many times. Its cognate antigen is unknown. The sample belongs to a study of identical twins. Notes on the study in general: There is a chance that invariant MAIT and iNKT cells partially muddied zero-insertion analyses. The study based its conclusions on cross-sectional statistical analysis and did not follow the same donors.

The donors were all healthy and Caucasian. Trimming cost V 4 bases and J 2 bases, with 12 bases left between them. CDR3 length: 13 residues. The germline V gene has CDR1 SQVTM and CDR2 ANQGSEA. Each CDR3 protein gets one entry after TCRdb re-called the 5' RACE reads with MiXCR. The table has about 260,000 distinct CDR3 sequences, about 7% seen once; the top ten hold 3% to 4.5%. These data are also associated with another study on yellow fever vaccine responses in identical twins. As that study records: Twins' vaccine T cell response reportedly gave the appearance of partial convergence and partial personalization.

The rearrangement joins TRBV29-1 to TRBJ2-7; no reliable D call. This TCR was recovered from a woman between 18 and 29 years old in good health. Sequencing was done on a sample of memory (CD45RO+) T cells sorted from blood. The CDR3 here is CSVGWSQPYEQYF. The CDR3 region has the DNA TGCAGCGTTGGCTGGAGTCAGCCCTACGAGCAGTACTTC.